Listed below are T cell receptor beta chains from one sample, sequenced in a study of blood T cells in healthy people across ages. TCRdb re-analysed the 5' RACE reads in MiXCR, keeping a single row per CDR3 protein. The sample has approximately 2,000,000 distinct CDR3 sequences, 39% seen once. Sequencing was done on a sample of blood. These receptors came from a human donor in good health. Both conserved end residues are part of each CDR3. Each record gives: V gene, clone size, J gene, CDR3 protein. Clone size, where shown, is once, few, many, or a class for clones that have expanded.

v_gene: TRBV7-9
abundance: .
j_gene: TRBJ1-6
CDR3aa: CASRQERDSPLHF

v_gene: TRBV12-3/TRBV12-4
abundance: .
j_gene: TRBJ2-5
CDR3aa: CASRLGTSGGETQYF

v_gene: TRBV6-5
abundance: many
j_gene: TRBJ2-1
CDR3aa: CASNRGNEQFF

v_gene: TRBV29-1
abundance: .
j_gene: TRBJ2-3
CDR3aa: CSVVKRGPLSTDTQYF

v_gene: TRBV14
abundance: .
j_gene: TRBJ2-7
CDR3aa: CASSQDGGGLDEQYF

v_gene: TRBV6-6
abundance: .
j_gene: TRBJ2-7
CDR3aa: CASHRGRGSYEQYF

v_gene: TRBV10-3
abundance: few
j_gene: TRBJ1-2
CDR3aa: CAISESLDRDGYTF

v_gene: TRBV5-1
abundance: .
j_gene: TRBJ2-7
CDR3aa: CASRKGTYGQYF

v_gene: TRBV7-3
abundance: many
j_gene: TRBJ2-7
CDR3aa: CASSYGAGSYEQYF

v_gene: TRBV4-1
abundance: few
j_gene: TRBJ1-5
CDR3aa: CASSQAEGNQPQHF

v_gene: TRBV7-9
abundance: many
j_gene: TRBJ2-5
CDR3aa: CASSRSGLETQYF

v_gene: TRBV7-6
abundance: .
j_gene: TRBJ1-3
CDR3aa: CASSSHPDVRRNTIYF

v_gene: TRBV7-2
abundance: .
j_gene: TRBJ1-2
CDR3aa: CASSLEGNYCGYTF

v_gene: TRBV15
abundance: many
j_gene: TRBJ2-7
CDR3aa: CATSRDEGYEQYF

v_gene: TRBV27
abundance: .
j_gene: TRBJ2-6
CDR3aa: CASSLQNGADVLTF

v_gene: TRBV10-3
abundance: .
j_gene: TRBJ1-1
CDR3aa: CAISSTSMNTEAFF

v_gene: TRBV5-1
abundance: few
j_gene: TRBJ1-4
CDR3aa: CASSALGTDGEKLFF

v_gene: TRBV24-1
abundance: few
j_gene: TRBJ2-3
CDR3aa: CATSDGSSTDTQYF

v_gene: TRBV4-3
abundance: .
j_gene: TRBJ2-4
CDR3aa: CASSRWVESKNIQYF

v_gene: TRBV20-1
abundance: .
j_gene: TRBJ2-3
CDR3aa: CSARDRASQSTDTQYF

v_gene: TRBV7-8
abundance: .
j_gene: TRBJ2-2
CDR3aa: CASSLAWQSTGELFF

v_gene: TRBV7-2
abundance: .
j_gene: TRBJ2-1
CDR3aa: CASSSSRGGLAGRNNEQFF

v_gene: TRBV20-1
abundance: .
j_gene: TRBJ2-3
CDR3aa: CSATGTSGGSTDTQYF

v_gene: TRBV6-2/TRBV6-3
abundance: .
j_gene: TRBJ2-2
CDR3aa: CASGRDRSTGELFF

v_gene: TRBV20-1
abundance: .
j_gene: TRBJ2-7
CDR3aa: CSVPGTASYEQYF

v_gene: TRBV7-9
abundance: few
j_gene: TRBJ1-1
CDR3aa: CASSLYEAFF

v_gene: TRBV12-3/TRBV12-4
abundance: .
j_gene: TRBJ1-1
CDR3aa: CASSLVGAFF

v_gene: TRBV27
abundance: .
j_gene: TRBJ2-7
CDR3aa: CASSLAGGPFEQYF

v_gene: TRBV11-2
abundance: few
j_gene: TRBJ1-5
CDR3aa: CASSQGGINQPQHF

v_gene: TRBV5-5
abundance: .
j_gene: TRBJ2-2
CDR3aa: CASSLRAGSNTGELFF

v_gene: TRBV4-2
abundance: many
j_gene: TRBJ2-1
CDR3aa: CASSQPGLAGARTFF

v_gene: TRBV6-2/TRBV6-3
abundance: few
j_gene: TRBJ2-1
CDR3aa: CASSFRGQSYNEQFF

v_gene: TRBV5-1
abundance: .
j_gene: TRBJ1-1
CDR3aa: CASGLAPEGPNTEAFF

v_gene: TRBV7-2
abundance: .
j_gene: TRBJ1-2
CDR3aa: CASTRRTGGNINQQNYGYTF

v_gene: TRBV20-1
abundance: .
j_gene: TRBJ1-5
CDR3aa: CSAARRGLGTQHF

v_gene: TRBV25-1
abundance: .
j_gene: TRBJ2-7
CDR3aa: CASSEYPRQGNPYEQYF

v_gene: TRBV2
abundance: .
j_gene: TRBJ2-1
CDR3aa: CASSELAGLYNEQFF

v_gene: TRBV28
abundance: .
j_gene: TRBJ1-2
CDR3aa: CASITGTGYGYTF

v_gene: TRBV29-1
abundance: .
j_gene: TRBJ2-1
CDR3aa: CSVAPGGDEQFF

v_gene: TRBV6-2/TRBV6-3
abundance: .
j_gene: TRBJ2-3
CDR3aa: CASSYPVRRAGDTDTQYF

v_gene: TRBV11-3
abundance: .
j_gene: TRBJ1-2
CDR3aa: CASRIWTDLGYTF

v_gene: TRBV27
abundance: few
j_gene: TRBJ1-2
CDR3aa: CASSPYSGTGTGYTF

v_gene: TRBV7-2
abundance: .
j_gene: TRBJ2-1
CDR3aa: CASNNPSGAYEQFF

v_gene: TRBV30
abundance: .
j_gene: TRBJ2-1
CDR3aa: CAWARDRVGNEQFF

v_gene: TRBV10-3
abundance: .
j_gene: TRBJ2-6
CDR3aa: CAISDPGRLGMAGANVLTF

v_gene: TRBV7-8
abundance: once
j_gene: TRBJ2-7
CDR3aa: CASRHRATYEQYF

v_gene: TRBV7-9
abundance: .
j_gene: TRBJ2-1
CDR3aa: CASSLVTTYNEQFF

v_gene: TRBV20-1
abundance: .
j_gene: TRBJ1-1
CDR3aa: CSADPLVGGKNTEAFF

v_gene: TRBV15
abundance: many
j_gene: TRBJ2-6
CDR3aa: CATSRDLAGANVLTF

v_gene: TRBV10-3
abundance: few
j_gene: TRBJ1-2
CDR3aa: CAITSGTGDDYGYTF

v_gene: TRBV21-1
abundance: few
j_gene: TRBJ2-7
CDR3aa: CASSTTSGPRLYEQYF

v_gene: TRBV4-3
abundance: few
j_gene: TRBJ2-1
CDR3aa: CASSQVRTGGNEQFF

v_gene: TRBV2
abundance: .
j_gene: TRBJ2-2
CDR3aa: CASIPRGSTGELFF

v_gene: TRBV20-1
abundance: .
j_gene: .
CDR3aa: CSASADISTSYNEQYF

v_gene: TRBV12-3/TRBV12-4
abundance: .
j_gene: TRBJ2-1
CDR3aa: CASSFPQGGTHNEQFF

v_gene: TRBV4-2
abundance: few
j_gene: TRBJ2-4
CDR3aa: CASSPQTGRGGNIQYF

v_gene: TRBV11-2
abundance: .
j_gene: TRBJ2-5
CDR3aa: CASKHARGPGETQYF

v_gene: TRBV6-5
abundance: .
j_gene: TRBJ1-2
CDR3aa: CASSYLRALNYGYTF

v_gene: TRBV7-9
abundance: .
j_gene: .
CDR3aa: CASSSTTVGQEVGEQYF

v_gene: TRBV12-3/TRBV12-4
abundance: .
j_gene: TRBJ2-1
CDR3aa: CASRYSLSDEQFF